This TCR beta chain is drawn from a study of T-cell reconstitution after alpha-beta-depleted transplantation in children. Unique molecular identifiers featured in how the TCRbeta library was prepared. TCRdb called the PCR reads again in MiXCR, with one record for every CDR3 protein. Altogether approximately 190,000 distinct CDR3 sequences are present, roughly 9.1% being singletons, with the ten largest covering roughly a third. Points from the study as a whole: Several hundred expanded graft clones reportedly were the source of alpha-beta T cells about two months after transplant.

This clonotype was detected only a few times. Its antigen is unknown. The CDR3 covers 12 residues. Germline lookup yields CDR1 SGHRS and CDR2 YFSETQ. V was pared by 4 bases and J by 3 bases, with 6 bases between. The chain carries TRBV5-1 and TRBJ2-3; D is unclear. Material: PBMCs, mostly from graft donor cells, obtained 360 days after TCRalphabeta/CD19-depleted stem cell transplant. This sequence originates from a male patient aged 2-10 years who had a stem cell transplant for acute myeloid leukemia, so the T cells may come from the graft donor. The CDR3 DNA follows: TGCGCCAGCAGCGAGGAGACAGATACGCAGTATTTT. Translation: CASSEETDTQYF.